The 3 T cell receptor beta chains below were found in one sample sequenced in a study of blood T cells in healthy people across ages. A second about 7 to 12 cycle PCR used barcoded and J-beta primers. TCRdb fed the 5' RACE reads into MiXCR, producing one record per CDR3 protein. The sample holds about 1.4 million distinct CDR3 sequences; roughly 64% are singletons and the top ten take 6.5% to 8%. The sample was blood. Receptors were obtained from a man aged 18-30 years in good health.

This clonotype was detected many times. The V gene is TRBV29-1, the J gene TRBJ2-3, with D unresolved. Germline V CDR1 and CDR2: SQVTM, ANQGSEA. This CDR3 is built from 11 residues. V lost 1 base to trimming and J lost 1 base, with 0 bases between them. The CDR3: CSVEGTDTQYF. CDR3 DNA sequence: TGCAGCGTTGAAGGCACAGATACGCAGTATTTT.

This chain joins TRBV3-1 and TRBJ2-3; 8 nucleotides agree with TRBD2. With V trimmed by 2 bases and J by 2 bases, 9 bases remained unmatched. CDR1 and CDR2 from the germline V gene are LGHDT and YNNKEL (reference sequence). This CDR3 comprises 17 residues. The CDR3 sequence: CASSQTTPGLDTDTQYF. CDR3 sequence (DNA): TGTGCCAGCAGCCAAACTACTCCGGGACTAGACACAGATACGCAGTATTTT.

Here the CDR3 DNA reads TGCGCCAGCAGCTTGGAAGCGGATCGCACAGATACGCAGTATTTT. It is translated as CASSLEADRTDTQYF. The chain carries TRBV5-1 and TRBJ2-3; possible D gene TRBD2, 5 bases. V was shortened by 0 bases and J by 1 base, with 9 bases between the two germline ends. The CDR3 runs to 15 residues. The germline V gene encodes CDR1 SGHRS and CDR2 YFSETQ. Together with reference TRBV5-1 and TRBJ2-3, the CDR3 gives the full variable domain: KAGVTQTPRYLIKTRGQQVTLSCSPISGHRSVSWYQQTPGQGLQFLFEYFSETQRNKGNFPGRFSGRQFSNSRSEMNVSTLELGDSALYLCASSLEADRTDTQYFGPGTRLTVL.